Shown below are 17 T cell receptor beta chains from a single sample sequenced in a study of PD-1 blockade in classical Hodgkin lymphoma. Time point in this sample: cycle 4 day 1 (C4D1), after 6 weeks of nivolumab. All patients relapsed after autologous stem cell transplantation, and brentuximab vedotin exposure varied. The assay was immunoSEQ multiplex PCR, and TCRdb's table has in-frame clones only and misses some. The sample includes approximately 49,000 clones, about 80% of them seen just once. This sample comprised peripheral blood mononuclear cells (PBMCs), obtained before the fourth cycle of nivolumab. These TCRs come from a human donor with classical Hodgkin lymphoma.

The chain is built from TRBV7-3 and TRBJ2-3, with a possible D match to TRBD1 (5 bases). Germline V gene lookup returns CDR1 SGHTA and CDR2 FQGTGA. CDR3 length: 14 residues. V lost 2 bases and J 5 bases, leaving 11 bases between the germline ends. The CDR3 reads CASSLGAGRDTQYF. CDR3 nucleotide sequence: TGTGCCAGCAGCTTAGGCGCAGGGCGAGATACGCAGTATTTT.

This clone appeared once. The V call is TRBV9, the J call TRBJ1-6; D may be TRBD1 (5 bases). The V end was cut by 2 bases, the J end by 7 bases, with 16 bases between. This CDR3 is built from 16 residues. The germline V gene has CDR1 SGDLS and CDR2 YYNGEE. CDR3 residues: CASSVPSPAGNSPLHF. DNA of the CDR3: TGTGCCAGCAGCGTCCCCTCCCCCGCAGGGAATTCACCCCTCCACTTT.

J is TRBJ2-5 and V is TRBV18; D could derive from TRBD1 or TRBD2 (5 bases each). The CDR3 is 14 residues long. Per germline, CDR1 KGHSH and CDR2 LQKENI. V was pared by 4 bases and J by 4 bases, with 13 bases between. CDR3 bases: TGTGCCAGCTCACGGGACCCTACATCAGAGACCCAGTACTTC. The encoded protein is CASSRDPTSETQYF.

The chain carries TRBV15 and TRBJ2-7; the D gene is possibly TRBD2 (6 bases). Trimming removed 6 bases at V and 2 bases at J, with 14 bases between. The CDR3 sequence is 14 residues long. CDR1 and CDR2 from the germline V gene are LNHNV and YYDKDF (reference sequence). CDR3 loop: CATRPASEAYEQYF. Written as DNA, the CDR3 is TGTGCCACCAGGCCGGCTAGCGAGGCCTACGAGCAGTACTTC. Full variable domain (outside the CDR3, taken from reference TRBV15 and TRBJ2-7): DAMVIQNPRYQVTQFGKPVTLSCSQTLNHNVMYWYQQKSSQAPKLLFHYYDKDFNNEADTPDNFQSRRPNTSFCFLDIRSPGLGDTAMYLCATRPASEAYEQYFGPGTRLTVT.

This sequence joins TRBV9 and TRBJ1-4; the D gene is possibly TRBD1 (5 bases). The CDR3 runs to 15 residues. Trimming pared 4 bases from V and 13 bases from J, leaving 23 bases between. CDR1 and CDR2 (germline): SGDLS, YYNGEE. The CDR3 loop is CASSKNDGTGKGLFF. Here the CDR3 DNA reads TGTGCCAGCAGCAAGAATGACGGGACCGGAAAAGGACTGTTTTTT.

The chain has TRBV28 and TRBJ1-2; tentative D call: TRBD1 (5 bases). This CDR3 spans 14 amino acids. Trimming took off 2 bases at V and 0 bases at J, with 7 bases between the two ends. Looked up from germline, CDR1 is MDHEN and CDR2 is SYDVKM. CDR3 sequence: CASSLTDTNYGYTF. In DNA, the CDR3 is TGTGCCAGCAGTTTAACGGACACTAACTATGGCTACACCTTC.

The gene calls are TRBV5-1 and TRBJ2-1, with TRBD2 matching 8 bases. The CDR3 extends over 17 amino acids. V lost 3 bases, J lost 4 bases, and 12 bases stayed unmatched. Germline CDR1 is SGHRS and CDR2 is YFSETQ. The DNA for the CDR3 is TGCGCCAGCAGCTCAAACCCGCGGGGGGCCCGTTACAATGAGCAGTTCTTC. The encoded protein is CASSSNPRGARYNEQFF.

The V gene is TRBV5-1, the J gene TRBJ2-5; D is unresolved. Germline loops: CDR1 SGHRS, CDR2 YFSETQ. The germline V and J ends were trimmed by 3 bases and 4 bases, with 10 bases remaining between them. The CDR3 length is 13 residues. The CDR3 loop reads CASSSTPPETQYF. The CDR3 DNA follows: TGCGCCAGCAGCTCGACACCTCCAGAGACCCAGTACTTC.

This chain connects TRBV29-1 to TRBJ2-5; 7 nucleotides match TRBD2. With 4 bases clipped from V and 1 base from J, the junction kept 12 bases outside the gene matches. The CDR3 has 16 amino acids. Per germline, CDR1 SQVTM and CDR2 ANQGSEA. Here the CDR3 reads CSVVRRGGGVQETQYF. In nucleotides, the CDR3 is TGCAGCGTTGTCCGGCGCGGGGGTGGTGTCCAAGAGACCCAGTACTTC.

The chain couples TRBV19 to TRBJ1-2; the D gene is possibly TRBD1 (5 bases). V was pared by 8 bases and J by 8 bases, with 15 bases between. The CDR3 totals 12 residues. The germline gives CDR1 LNHDA, CDR2 SQIVND (reference sequence). The CDR3 region is CASGRAMWGYTF. In DNA form, the CDR3 reads TGTGCCAGTGGCAGGGCGATGTGGGGCTACACCTTC.

The chain links TRBV19 to TRBJ2-3, with 10 bases aligning to TRBD1. J was trimmed by 5 bases and V by 3 bases; bases with no gene match: 5. Germline V gene data show CDR1 as LNHDA and CDR2 as SQIVND (reference sequence). This CDR3 has 15 amino acids. CDR3 sequence: CASSITGTGEDTQYF. CDR3 bases: TGTGCCAGTAGTATTACCGGGACAGGGGAAGATACGCAGTATTTT. Together with reference TRBV19 and TRBJ2-3, the CDR3 gives the full variable domain: DGGITQSPKYLFRKEGQNVTLSCEQNLNHDAMYWYRQDPGQGLRLIYYSQIVNDFQKGDIAEGYSVSREKKESFPLTVTSAQKNPTAFYLCASSITGTGEDTQYFGPGTRLTVL.

The rearrangement uses TRBV12-5 and TRBJ2-1, with D uncertain. The CDR3 runs 14 residues. V was clipped by 3 bases and J by 1 base, with 7 bases between them. Looked up from germline, CDR1 is LGHNT and CDR2 is FRNRAP. CDR3 amino acids: CASGFLGSYNEQFF. Written as DNA, the CDR3 is TGTGCTAGTGGTTTCCTCGGGTCCTACAATGAGCAGTTCTTC.

The chain links TRBV2 to TRBJ1-5, with D unclear. The CDR3 runs 13 residues. V was trimmed by 2 bases and J by 0 bases, leaving 2 bases between them. Germline CDR1 and CDR2: SNHLY and FYNNEI. The CDR3 loop is CASSENSNQPQHF. The CDR3 nucleotides read TGTGCCAGCAGTGAAAATAGCAATCAGCCCCAGCATTTT.

This clone was recorded once. The chain has TRBV11-2 and TRBJ2-1; TRBD2 aligns across 7 bases. Germline V gene data show CDR1 as SGHAT and CDR2 as FQNNGV. CDR3 length: 15 amino acids. The J segment lost 3 bases and the V segment lost 3 bases, leaving 5 bases of the junction unmatched. The CDR3 sequence: CASSFQREVYNEQFF. DNA for the CDR3: TGTGCCAGCAGCTTCCAGCGGGAAGTCTACAATGAGCAGTTCTTC.

The table lists this clone with a count of one. Possible read error: a much larger clone is one base away. This same CDR3 is encoded by further DNA sequences in the sample. This chain joins TRBV5-4 and TRBJ2-7, with 9 nucleotides matching TRBD2. The CDR3 runs to 13 residues. Germline V gene sequence: CDR1 SGHNT, CDR2 YYREEE (reference sequence). The DNA of the CDR3 is TGTGCCAGCAGCTTAGCGGGGGGTGTAGAGCAGTATTTC. Residues: CASSLAGGVEQYF.

The J gene is TRBJ2-1, the V gene TRBV5-8; D call uncertain. The germline gives CDR1 SGHTS, CDR2 YDEGEE. The CDR3 has 14 residues. The V end was cut by 4 bases, the J end by 8 bases, with 16 bases between. The CDR3 protein is CASSPQKIVDEQFF. The CDR3 nucleotides read TGTGCCAGCAGCCCGCAAAAGATCGTGGATGAGCAGTTCTTC.

J is TRBJ1-5 and V is TRBV6-5; tentative D call: TRBD1 (6 bases). The CDR3 consists of 15 residues. The V end lost 6 bases, the J end lost 0 bases, and 12 bases lay between the germline ends. CDR1 is MNHEY and CDR2 is SVGAGI in the germline V gene. CDR3 sequence: CASSSTGLSNQPQHF. The CDR3 DNA sequence: TGTGCCAGCAGCTCGACAGGCCTTAGCAATCAGCCCCAGCATTTT.